This TCR beta chain comes out of a study of identical twins. Findings and caveats of the study: Out-of-frame alpha sequences common to twins exhibited an excess of low generation probability. The models gave estimates that fell short of the out-of-frame TCR alpha sharing seen in monozygotic twins. Whereas memory repertoires showed no such difference, abundant cord blood beta clonotypes carried fewer insertions.

Points on this clonotype: Its antigen is currently unknown.

One entry per CDR3 protein results from TCRdb running MiXCR on the 5' RACE reads. The repertoire holds some 660,000 distinct CDR3 sequences, with 8.6% as singletons. Trimming shortened V by 1 base and J by 8 bases, and 11 bases separated the two germline ends. The CDR3 is 13 residues long. Germline CDR1 is MDHEN and CDR2 is SYDVKM. These data were also filed under a second study, of yellow fever vaccine responses in identical twins.

The rearrangement joins TRBV28 to TRBJ1-2; a weak D match, TRBD1 (5 bases). The sequence derives from a woman aged 18-29 years in good health. Sequencing was performed on PBMCs. CDR3 in amino acids: CASSLSREGGYTF. CDR3 nucleotides: TGTGCCAGCAGTTTATCCAGGGAAGGGGGCTACACCTTC.